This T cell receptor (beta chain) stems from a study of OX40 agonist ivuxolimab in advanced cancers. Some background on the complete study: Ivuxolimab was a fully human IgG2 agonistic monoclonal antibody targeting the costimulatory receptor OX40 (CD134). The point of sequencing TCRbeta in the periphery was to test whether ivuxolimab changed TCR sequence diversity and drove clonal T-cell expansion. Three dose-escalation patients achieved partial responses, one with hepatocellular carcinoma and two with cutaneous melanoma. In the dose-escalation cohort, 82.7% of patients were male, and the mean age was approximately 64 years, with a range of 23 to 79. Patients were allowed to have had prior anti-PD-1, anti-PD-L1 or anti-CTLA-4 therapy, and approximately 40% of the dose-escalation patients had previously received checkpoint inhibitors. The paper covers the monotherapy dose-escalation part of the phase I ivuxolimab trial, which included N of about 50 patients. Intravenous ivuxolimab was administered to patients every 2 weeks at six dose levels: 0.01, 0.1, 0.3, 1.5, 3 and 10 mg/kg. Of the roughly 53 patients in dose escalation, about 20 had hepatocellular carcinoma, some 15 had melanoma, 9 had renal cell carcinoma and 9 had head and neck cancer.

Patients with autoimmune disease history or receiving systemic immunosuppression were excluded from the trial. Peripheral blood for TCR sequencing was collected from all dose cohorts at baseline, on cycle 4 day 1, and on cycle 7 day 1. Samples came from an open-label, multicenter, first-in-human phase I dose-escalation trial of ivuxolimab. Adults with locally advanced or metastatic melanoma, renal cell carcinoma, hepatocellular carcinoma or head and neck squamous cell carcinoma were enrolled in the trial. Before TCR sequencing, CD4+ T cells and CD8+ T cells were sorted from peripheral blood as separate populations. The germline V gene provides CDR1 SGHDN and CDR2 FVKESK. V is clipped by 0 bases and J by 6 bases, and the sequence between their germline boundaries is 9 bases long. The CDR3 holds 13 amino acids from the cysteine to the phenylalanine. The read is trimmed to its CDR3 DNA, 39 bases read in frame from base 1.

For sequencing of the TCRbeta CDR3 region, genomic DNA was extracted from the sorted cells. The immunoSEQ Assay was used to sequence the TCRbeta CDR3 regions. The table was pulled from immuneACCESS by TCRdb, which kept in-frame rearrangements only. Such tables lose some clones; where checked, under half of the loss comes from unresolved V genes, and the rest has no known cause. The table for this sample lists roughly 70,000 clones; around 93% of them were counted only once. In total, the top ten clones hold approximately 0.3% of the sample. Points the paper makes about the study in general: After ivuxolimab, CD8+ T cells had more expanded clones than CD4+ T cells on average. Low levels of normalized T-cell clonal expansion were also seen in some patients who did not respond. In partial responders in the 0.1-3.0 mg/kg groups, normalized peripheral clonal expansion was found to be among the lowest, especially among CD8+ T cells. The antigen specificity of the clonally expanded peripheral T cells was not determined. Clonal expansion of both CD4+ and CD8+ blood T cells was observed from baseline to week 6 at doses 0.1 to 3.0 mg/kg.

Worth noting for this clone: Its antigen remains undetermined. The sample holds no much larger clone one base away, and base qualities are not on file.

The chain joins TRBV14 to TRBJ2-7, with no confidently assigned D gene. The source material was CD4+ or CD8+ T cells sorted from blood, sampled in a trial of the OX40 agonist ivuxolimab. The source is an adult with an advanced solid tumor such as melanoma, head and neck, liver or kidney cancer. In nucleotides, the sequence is TGTGCCAGCAGCCAAGATCTCGCGAGCGAGCAGTACTTC. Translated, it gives CASSQDLASEQYF.